These 24 T cell receptor beta chains were all obtained from the same sample, sequenced in a study of sequential checkpoint blockade in melanoma (dated by TCRdb to about 2019). The library was produced with the immunoSEQ multiplex PCR assay. Sourced from immuneACCESS, this table was stored by TCRdb with only in-frame sequences that have V and J called. A share of the clones is absent; for the studies checked, an unresolved V gene accounts for under half, and the remainder has no known explanation. This sample gives more than 25,000 clones in total; less than 90% of them show up just once. Around 15% of the sample rests with the top ten. Sample treatment or condition, as interpreted from the label and publication: randomized to nivolumab then ipilimumab (arm A) or the reverse (arm B). Sequenced here: CD8+ T cells sorted from blood (inferred from file names), sampled from a patient given nivolumab and ipilimumab in sequence. The source is a human donor with melanoma.

V and J are TRBV5-1 and TRBJ2-1, with 11 bases identical to TRBD2. Germline V gene lookup returns CDR1 SGHRS and CDR2 YFSETQ. CDR3 length: 21 amino acids. Trimming cost V 0 bases and J 2 bases; bases outside gene matches: 16. The CDR3 here is CASSLAPRTSGYSGPYNEQFF. CDR3 DNA: TGCGCCAGCAGCTTGGCCCCCCGGACTAGCGGGTATTCAGGGCCCTACAATGAGCAGTTCTTC. The full variable domain, rest sourced from reference TRBV5-1 and TRBJ2-1, is KAGVTQTPRYLIKTRGQQVTLSCSPISGHRSVSWYQQTPGQGLQFLFEYFSETQRNKGNFPGRFSGRQFSNSRSEMNVSTLELGDSALYLCASSLAPRTSGYSGPYNEQFFGPGTRLTVL.

J is TRBJ1-1 and V is TRBV19, with no clear D. The CDR3 consists of 13 residues. V shed 7 bases and J shed 1 base, with 10 bases lying between them. The germline gives CDR1 LNHDA, CDR2 SQIVND (reference sequence). Here the CDR3 reads CASIRVPNTEAFF. DNA of the CDR3: TGTGCCAGTATACGCGTTCCGAACACTGAAGCTTTCTTT.

The gene calls are TRBV6-5 and TRBJ2-2, with a tentative D call TRBD2 (6 bases). CDR1 is MNHEY and CDR2 is SVGAGI in the germline V gene. V was cut by 0 bases and J by 8 bases, with 13 bases left in between. The CDR3 is made up of 15 amino acids. CDR3 nucleotide sequence: TGTGCCAGCAGTTACTCGAGAGCGGGCAAGGGGGAGCTGTTTTTT. Translated: CASSYSRAGKGELFF.

The chain is built from TRBV5-1 and TRBJ2-7; 8 bases fit TRBD1. Losses at the gene ends were 4 bases for V and 4 bases for J; bases not matched to a gene: 7. This CDR3 has 14 amino acids. From germline, CDR1 is SGHRS and CDR2 YFSETQ. DNA of the CDR3: TGCGCCAGCAGCGTGGGGACAGGTCCATACGAGCAGTACTTC. It encodes CASSVGTGPYEQYF.

The rearrangement uses TRBV7-3 and TRBJ2-7; 9 bases map to TRBD2. The CDR3 runs to 15 residues. Germline V gene sequence: CDR1 SGHTA, CDR2 FQGTGA. The V and J ends lost 4 bases and 1 base, in that order; junction bases with no gene match: 5. CDR3 in amino acids: CASSWEAGGSYEQYF. CDR3 nucleotide sequence: TGTGCCAGCAGCTGGGAAGCGGGGGGTTCCTACGAGCAGTACTTC.

The chain employs TRBV19 and TRBJ1-1; tentatively, D is TRBD1 (6 bases). The CDR3 runs to 14 residues. Germline V lookup: CDR1 LNHDA, CDR2 SQIVND (reference sequence). V lost 0 bases and J lost 6, with 11 bases in between. The CDR3 DNA sequence: TGTGCCAGTAGTATAGAAACAGGGAGTTCTGAAGCTTTCTTT. It yields the protein CASSIETGSSEAFF.

The chain is built from TRBV27 and TRBJ1-4; D unresolved. In germline, CDR1 is MNHEY, CDR2 SMNVEV (reference sequence). Trimming removed 4 bases at V and 1 base at J, with 16 bases between. This CDR3 comprises 17 residues. CDR3 nucleotides: TGTGCCAGCAGTTACGCGGCCCCTAAGGAAACTAATGAAAAACTGTTTTTT. As protein: CASSYAAPKETNEKLFF.

This sequence joins TRBV19 and TRBJ1-2, with a weak D call TRBD1 (6 bases). Germline-derived CDR1 and CDR2 are LNHDA and SQIVND (reference sequence). The length of the CDR3 is 15 residues. Trimming took 4 bases from V and 0 from J, leaving 12 bases between them. In DNA, the CDR3 is TGTGCCAGTAGTACAGCTGGACAGCCTAACTATGGCTACACCTTC. It specifies CASSTAGQPNYGYTF.

The genes are TRBV4-3 and TRBJ2-7, with D perhaps TRBD2 (6 bases). Germline assignment: CDR1 LGHNA and CDR2 YSLEER. The CDR3 consists of 15 residues. The V end was cut by 1 base, the J end by 2 bases, with 12 bases between. CDR3 region: CASSQVQGLAYEQYF. In nucleotides, the CDR3 is TGCGCCAGCAGCCAAGTTCAGGGACTGGCCTACGAGCAGTACTTC.

The chain employs TRBV6-6 and TRBJ2-7; D call uncertain. The germline V and J ends were trimmed by 2 bases and 1 base, with 6 bases remaining between them. CDR1 is MNHNY, CDR2 SVGAGI, per germline (reference sequence). This CDR3 spans 13 amino acids. The CDR3 is CASSYAASYEQYF. The CDR3 region has the DNA TGTGCCAGCAGTTACGCGGCGTCCTACGAGCAGTACTTC.

The chain employs TRBV4-3 and TRBJ1-1; D is perhaps TRBD1 (6 bases). Trimming shortened V by 4 bases and J by 0 bases, and 9 bases separated the two germline ends. Looked up from germline, CDR1 is LGHNA and CDR2 is YSLEER. There are 14 residues in the CDR3. In nucleotides, the CDR3 is TGCGCCAGCAGCCTTTACAGGGTGAACACTGAAGCTTTCTTT. Amino acids: CASSLYRVNTEAFF.

This chain joins TRBV4-2 and TRBJ2-1, with D perhaps TRBD2 (7 bases). The V gene lost 5 bases and the J gene lost 4 bases, with 18 bases spanning the gap. The V gene's germline CDR1 is LGHNA and CDR2 YNFKEQ. This CDR3 region has 16 residues. Written as DNA, the CDR3 is TGTGCCAGCAGCAGGGGGGGAGGTGGGATATACAATGAGCAGTTCTTC. It encodes CASSRGGGGIYNEQFF.

The J gene is TRBJ2-1, the V gene TRBV4-2, with D tentatively TRBD2 (5 bases). Trimming removed 1 base at V and 3 bases at J, with 10 bases between. Germline V gene data show CDR1 as LGHNA and CDR2 as YNFKEQ. The CDR3 has 15 amino acids. CDR3 in amino acids: CASSQGGVGYNEQFF. CDR3 in DNA: TGTGCCAGCAGCCAAGGGGGAGTGGGCTACAATGAGCAGTTCTTC.

This chain connects TRBV4-3 to TRBJ2-2; D gene ambiguous. V was pared by 0 bases and J by 0 bases, with 5 bases between. Germline CDR1 LGHNA, CDR2 YSLEER. The CDR3 length is 15 residues. CDR3 residues: CASSQDFTNTGELFF. The CDR3 DNA follows: TGCGCCAGCAGCCAAGATTTTACGAACACCGGGGAGCTGTTTTTT.

The genes are TRBV27 and TRBJ2-1; possible D gene TRBD1, 6 bases. The CDR3 length is 15 residues. CDR1 and CDR2 (germline): MNHEY, SMNVEV (reference sequence). Trimming took off 6 bases at V and 4 bases at J, with 16 bases between the two ends. The DNA of the CDR3 is TGTGCCAGCAGCCCCCGAGGGACATTATACAATGAGCAGTTCTTC. Translation gives CASSPRGTLYNEQFF.

This clone was seen a single time. The chain joins TRBV4-2 to TRBJ2-5, with TRBD1 matching 8 bases. Matching the DNA end better, TRBJ2-7 makes the J call doubtful. The CDR3 runs 14 residues. Germline V gene sequence: CDR1 LGHNA, CDR2 YNFKEQ. The CDR3: CASSQEGQAYEQYF. The CDR3 nucleotides are TGTGCCAGCAGCCAAGAGGGACAGGCCTACGAGCAGTACTTC.

The chain combines TRBV9 with TRBJ1-2; a weak D match, TRBD1 (5 bases). Trimming stripped 0 bases from V and 2 bases from J, with 8 bases between. This CDR3 comprises 14 residues. CDR1 is SGDLS, CDR2 YYNGEE, per germline. The CDR3 loop reads CASSVASGNYGYTF. CDR3 sequence (DNA): TGTGCCAGCAGCGTAGCCTCAGGGAACTATGGCTACACCTTC.

V is TRBV7-9 and J is TRBJ2-1; D possibly corresponds to TRBD1 (6 bases). Germline V gene lookup returns CDR1 SEHNR and CDR2 FQNEAQ (reference sequence). The germline V and J ends were trimmed by 5 bases and 0 bases, with 23 bases remaining between them. The CDR3 is 19 amino acids. CDR3 protein: CASSPPTGQARSSYNEQFF. The CDR3 DNA is TGTGCCAGCAGCCCACCGACAGGCCAGGCCCGAAGCTCCTACAATGAGCAGTTCTTC.

The chain joins TRBV11-2 to TRBJ2-1; maybe TRBD1 (5 bases). CDR3 length: 15 residues. With 0 bases removed from V and 9 bases from J, the gap between germline ends came to 15 bases. Germline assignment: CDR1 SGHAT and CDR2 FQNNGV. CDR3 in amino acids: CASSLDKARVAEQFF. CDR3 nucleotide sequence: TGTGCCAGCAGCTTAGATAAAGCCAGGGTGGCTGAGCAGTTCTTC.

The J gene is TRBJ2-7, the V gene TRBV7-8; D ambiguous. Trimming cost V 0 bases and J 3 bases, with 3 bases left between them. The germline V gene encodes CDR1 SGHVS and CDR2 FQNEAQ. The CDR3 is 12 amino acids. CDR3 sequence (DNA): TGTGCCAGCAGCTTAGCTAACTACGAGCAGTACTTC. The encoded protein is CASSLANYEQYF.

The chain employs TRBV7-3 and TRBJ2-3; possible D gene TRBD1, 5 bases. The CDR3 extends over 10 amino acids. CDR1 and CDR2 from the germline V gene are SGHTA and FQGTGA. Trimming shortened V by 8 bases and J by 6 bases, and 6 bases separated the two germline ends. CDR3 in amino acids: CASAGDTQYF. The CDR3 DNA reads as TGTGCCAGCGCAGGGGATACGCAGTATTTT.

This sequence joins TRBV6-6 and TRBJ2-1; D possibly corresponds to TRBD2 (6 bases). Per the germline V gene, CDR1 is MNHNY and CDR2 is SVGAGI (reference sequence). The ends were cut back, 2 bases at V and 9 bases at J, with 11 bases in the middle. CDR3 size: 13 residues. CDR3 bases: TGTGCCAGCAGTTACACTAGCTTCGGTGAGCAGTTCTTC. Residues: CASSYTSFGEQFF.

The gene calls are TRBV7-9 and TRBJ1-5, with TRBD1 matching over 11 bases. The CDR3 has 17 amino acids. The germline V gene encodes CDR1 SEHNR and CDR2 FQNEAQ (reference sequence). Germline trimming cut 1 base from V and 3 bases from J; bases unmatched to any gene: 5. The DNA for the CDR3 is TGTGCCAGCAGCTTAGGCGGACAGGGGGCCTTCAATCAGCCCCAGCATTTT. It encodes CASSLGGQGAFNQPQHF.

The J gene is TRBJ2-2, the V gene TRBV4-3; 11 bases align to TRBD2. This CDR3 is built from 17 residues. V lost 3 bases to trimming and J lost 7 bases; unmatched junction nucleotides: 10. Per germline, CDR1 LGHNA and CDR2 YSLEER. CDR3 amino acids: CASSQDLAGGRGGELFF. CDR3 nucleotides: TGCGCCAGCAGCCAGGACCTAGCGGGAGGCCGGGGCGGGGAGCTGTTTTTT.